These 28 T cell receptor beta chains share one sample of origin, sequenced in a study of T cell responses to AZD1222 COVID-19 vaccine. Profiling relied on immunoSEQ multiplex PCR, and the TCRdb table lists in-frame clones only, not all of them. The table has more than 65,000 clones, roughly nine tenths seen once. The input for sequencing was peripheral blood, taken on day 0 of AZD1222 vaccination. These TCRs come from an adult in good health.

The V gene is TRBV7-9, the J gene TRBJ2-3; D is ambiguous. V dropped 8 bases and J dropped 0 bases, with 15 bases sitting between them. The germline gives CDR1 SEHNR, CDR2 FQNEAQ (reference sequence). The CDR3 spans 15 residues. Written as DNA, the CDR3 is TGTGCCAGCCACTCGGTCCTAACTAGCACAGATACGCAGTATTTT. Translating it yields CASHSVLTSTDTQYF.

This chain joins TRBV6-5 and TRBJ2-1; perhaps TRBD1 as D (6 bases). This CDR3 has 12 residues. Trimming removed 7 bases at V and 9 bases at J, with 13 bases between. Germline-derived CDR1 and CDR2 are MNHEY and SVGAGI. CDR3 coding DNA: TGTGCCAGCACTCTGGACAGCAGTGAGCAGTTCTTC. Residues: CASTLDSSEQFF.

This clone was seen more than once but under ten times. This rearrangement joins TRBV4-2 to TRBJ2-3; 12 bases are shared with TRBD2. Trimming took 5 bases from V and 3 from J; bases not matched to a gene: 9. The germline gives CDR1 LGHNA, CDR2 YNFKEQ. The CDR3 is 17 residues long. CDR3 nucleotides: TGTGCCAGCAGCTACGTTTCGGGGACTAGCGGGACAGATACGCAGTATTTT. Protein sequence: CASSYVSGTSGTDTQYF.

The chain recombines TRBV21-1 with TRBJ1-1. TRBV21-1 is shown as a pseudogene. The CDR3 spans 13 residues. This CDR3 is CASSKGGGTEAFF. CDR3 coding DNA: TGTGCCAGCAGCAAAGGGGGGGGAACTGAAGCTTTCTTT.

The V gene is TRBV2, the J gene TRBJ2-7; D not certain. The CDR3 runs 11 residues. Germline assignment: CDR1 SNHLY and CDR2 FYNNEI. V gave up 3 bases and J gave up 6 bases, with 6 bases separating them. As DNA, the CDR3 is TGTGCCAGCAGTGATGGTCGCGAGCAGTACTTC. Its translation: CASSDGREQYF.

This chain joins TRBV10-3 and TRBJ2-5, with D perhaps matching TRBD2 (6 bases). The germline V gene encodes CDR1 ENHRY and CDR2 SYGVKD. Between the trimmed V and J ends, which lost 0 bases and 2 bases, there was a span of 7 bases. This CDR3 has 14 residues. CDR3: CAISESGRQETQYF. DNA for the CDR3: TGTGCCATCAGTGAGTCGGGGAGGCAAGAGACCCAGTACTTC.

The chain is built from TRBV7-6 and TRBJ2-7; tentatively, D is TRBD1 (5 bases). The CDR3 totals 13 residues. Germline CDR1 reads SGHVS; CDR2 reads FNYEAQ. V was trimmed by 5 bases and J by 9 bases, leaving 17 bases between them. This CDR3 reads CASSAQGVRGQYF. The CDR3 DNA reads TGTGCCAGCAGCGCCCAAGGGGTTAGGGGGCAGTACTTC.

The chain joins TRBV13 to TRBJ2-1; D is unresolved. Trimming took 1 base from V and 8 from J, leaving 12 bases between them. Per the germline V gene, CDR1 is PRHDT and CDR2 is FYEKMQ (reference sequence). The CDR3 covers 14 residues. In DNA form, the CDR3 reads TGTGCCAGCAGCTTAGATTTGTCGAGGCATGAGCAGTTCTTC. The encoded protein is CASSLDLSRHEQFF.

The chain couples TRBV24-1 to TRBJ2-5; D gene unclear. V was trimmed by 0 bases and J by 7 bases, leaving 14 bases between them. This CDR3 is 15 amino acids long. Germline CDR1 KGHDR, CDR2 SFDVKD. CDR3 DNA sequence: TGTGCCACCAGTGATTTGGCCGGATCCAAGGGGACCCAGTACTTC. Amino acids: CATSDLAGSKGTQYF.

The chain couples TRBV11-2 to TRBJ1-6, with TRBD1 as a possible D gene (5 bases). CDR1 SGHAT and CDR2 FQNNGV come from the germline V gene. V gave up 1 base and J gave up 7 bases, with 8 bases separating them. The CDR3 is made up of 14 amino acids. CDR3 in DNA: TGTGCCAGCAGCTTAGGGGGGGGGAATTCACCCCTCCACTTT. Its protein is CASSLGGGNSPLHF.

The V gene is TRBV7-8, the J gene TRBJ2-2, with 7 nucleotides matching TRBD2. The CDR3 is 17 residues long. V shed 5 bases, J shed 0 bases, and the junction held 9 bases outside the gene matches. CDR1 is SGHVS, CDR2 FQNEAQ, per germline. The CDR3 protein is CASSKRAGVPNTGELFF. The DNA of the CDR3 is TGTGCCAGCAGCAAGAGGGCGGGGGTACCGAACACCGGGGAGCTGTTTTTT.

The chain recombines TRBV14 with TRBJ1-4; D gene unclear. Germline-derived CDR1 and CDR2 are SGHDN and FVKESK. The ends were cut back, 5 bases at V and 7 bases at J, with 14 bases in the middle. This CDR3 region has 14 residues. The CDR3 DNA reads TGTGCCAGCAGCAAAGTAGAATACCCTGAAAAACTGTTTTTT. It yields the protein CASSKVEYPEKLFF. Variable domain in full (rest from reference TRBV14 and TRBJ1-4): EAGVTQFPSHSVIEKGQTVTLRCDPISGHDNLYWYRRVMGKEIKFLLHFVKESKQDESGMPNNRFLAERTGGTYSTLKVQPAELEDSGVYFCASSKVEYPEKLFFGSGTQLSVL.

The chain uses TRBV4-3 and TRBJ2-1, with a weak D call TRBD2 (6 bases). Between the trimmed V and J ends, which lost 0 bases and 6 bases, there was a span of 6 bases. In germline, CDR1 is LGHNA, CDR2 YSLEER. This CDR3 is 13 amino acids long. The CDR3 protein is CASSQEEGNEQFF. CDR3 nucleotides: TGCGCCAGCAGCCAAGAGGAGGGCAATGAGCAGTTCTTC.

This sequence joins TRBV27 and TRBJ2-7, with D tentatively TRBD1 (6 bases). V was cut by 2 bases and J by 6 bases, with 14 bases left in between. The CDR3 consists of 14 residues. Germline CDR1 MNHEY, CDR2 SMNVEV (reference sequence). For the CDR3, the DNA is TGTGCCAGCAGTTTAAACAGGGAAATCGGCGAGCAGTACTTC. This translates into CASSLNREIGEQYF.

There are a few counts of this clone. The CDR3 coding sequence is TGTGCCAGCAGTTATACACTCTCCTACGAGCAGTACTTC. Protein sequence: CASSYTLSYEQYF. The chain is built from TRBV6-2 or TRBV6-3 and TRBJ2-7; D uncertain. V was clipped by 3 bases and J by 0 bases, with 6 bases between them. CDR1 is MNHEY and CDR2 is SVGEGT in the germline V gene. The CDR3 is 13 residues long.

This chain joins TRBV27 and TRBJ2-3; the match to TRBD2 covers 7 bases. The CDR3 length is 13 residues. V was pared by 6 bases and J by 2 bases, with 2 bases of the junction left unmatched. Germline values: CDR1 MNHEY, CDR2 SMNVEV (reference sequence). The DNA of the CDR3 is TGTGCCAGCAGGGGGGGGAACACAGATACGCAGTATTTT. Amino acid sequence: CASRGGNTDTQYF.

The chain recombines TRBV5-1 with TRBJ2-7; the D gene is possibly TRBD2 (7 bases). Germline CDR1 and CDR2: SGHRS and YFSETQ. The CDR3 extends over 15 amino acids. V dropped 6 bases and J dropped 2 bases, with 18 bases sitting between them. CDR3 sequence: CASNPTGGQAYEQYF. The CDR3 nucleotides read TGCGCCAGCAACCCAACGGGGGGCCAGGCCTACGAGCAGTACTTC.

The J gene is TRBJ1-5, the V gene TRBV28; 11 bases are shared with TRBD1. The CDR3 has 15 residues. Losses at the gene ends were 8 bases for V and 6 bases for J; bases not matched to a gene: 9. Germline lookup yields CDR1 MDHEN and CDR2 SYDVKM. The CDR3 reads CASQVGQGASQPQHF. CDR3 in DNA: TGTGCCAGCCAAGTCGGACAGGGGGCAAGTCAGCCCCAGCATTTT.

This chain connects TRBV3-1 (or the pseudogene TRBV3-2) to TRBJ2-6, with D hard to call. Germline CDR1 LGHDT, CDR2 YNNKEL (reference sequence). The germline V and J ends were trimmed by 1 base and 3 bases, with 10 bases remaining between them. The CDR3 contains 16 residues. CDR3 in DNA: TGTGCCAGCAGCCAAGCGAAGGGAATTGGGGCCAACGTCCTGACTTTC. Translation gives CASSQAKGIGANVLTF.

This sequence joins TRBV20-1 and TRBJ1-1; no firm D call. The CDR3 contains 10 residues. Germline CDR1 DFQATT, CDR2 SNEGSKA (reference sequence). Trimming stripped 5 bases from V and 7 bases from J, with 8 bases between. CDR3 sequence reads: CSAGSIEAFF. The CDR3 region has the DNA TGCAGTGCTGGAAGTATTGAAGCTTTCTTT.

V usage is TRBV5-4 and J usage is TRBJ2-7; D ambiguous. This CDR3 has 13 amino acids. V was clipped by 1 base and J by 5 bases, with 10 bases between them. In germline, CDR1 is SGHNT, CDR2 YYREEE (reference sequence). CDR3: CASSLFGYDEQYF. In DNA, the CDR3 is TGTGCCAGCAGCTTGTTCGGTTATGACGAGCAGTACTTC.

The V gene is TRBV30, the J gene TRBJ1-1; no reliable D call. CDR3 length equals 13 residues. Germline V lookup: CDR1 GTSNPN, CDR2 SVGIG (reference sequence). Trimming removed 3 bases at V and 2 bases at J, with 10 bases between. CDR3 nucleotide sequence: TGTGCCTGGAGACCCCCTGGAAACACTGAAGCTTTCTTT. It translates to CAWRPPGNTEAFF.

J is TRBJ2-1 and V is TRBV7-2; D unresolved. Trimming left V 2 bases short and J 1 base short, with 12 bases between. The CDR3 sequence is 16 residues long. Germline V gives CDR1 SGHTA, CDR2 FQGNSA. In DNA form, the CDR3 reads TGTGCCAGCAGCTTAAGGGTCGGGTATTCCTACAATGAGCAGTTCTTC. Translation: CASSLRVGYSYNEQFF.

This clone has more than one count but fewer than ten. This rearrangement joins TRBV6-5 to TRBJ1-1; no clear D gene. The V and J ends lost 8 bases and 1 base respectively, with 11 bases between them. Germline V lookup: CDR1 MNHEY, CDR2 SVGAGI. This CDR3 region has 13 residues. For the CDR3, the DNA is TGTGCCAGCGAGGGATGGGCGAACACTGAAGCTTTCTTT. It is translated as CASEGWANTEAFF.

J is TRBJ1-2 and V is TRBV10-3, with 10 nucleotides matching TRBD1. This CDR3 is built from 13 residues. Germline V gene lookup returns CDR1 ENHRY and CDR2 SYGVKD. The V and J ends lost 3 bases and 7 bases, in that order; junction bases with no gene match: 2. CDR3 bases: TGTGCCATCAGTGAAGACAGGGGGCGTGGCTACACCTTC. Its protein is CAISEDRGRGYTF.

The chain recombines TRBV5-4 with TRBJ1-2; D may be TRBD1 (6 bases). V was cut by 6 bases and J by 2 bases, with 14 bases left in between. CDR3 length: 14 amino acids. The V gene's germline CDR1 is SGHNT and CDR2 YYREEE (reference sequence). The CDR3 region has the DNA TGTGCCAGCACCCCCGGGCAGGGGAACTATGGCTACACCTTC. Translating it yields CASTPGQGNYGYTF.

The chain recombines TRBV27 with TRBJ2-7; D assignment may be TRBD1 or TRBD2 (6 bases each). Germline lookup yields CDR1 MNHEY and CDR2 SMNVEV (reference sequence). The CDR3 has 14 residues. V was clipped by 6 bases and J by 4 bases, with 16 bases between them. CDR3 bases: TGTGCCAGCAGAGGGGGAGGCAGGGCTTACGAGCAGTACTTC. Translation: CASRGGGRAYEQYF.

The V gene is TRBV30, the J gene TRBJ2-1, with D perhaps matching TRBD2 (5 bases). CDR1 GTSNPN and CDR2 SVGIG come from the germline V gene (reference sequence). Trimming took 5 bases from V and 3 from J, leaving 14 bases between them. This CDR3 is 14 amino acids long. The CDR3 DNA is TGTGCCTGGGCCGGGAAGGAGGACTACAATGAGCAGTTCTTC. It specifies CAWAGKEDYNEQFF.